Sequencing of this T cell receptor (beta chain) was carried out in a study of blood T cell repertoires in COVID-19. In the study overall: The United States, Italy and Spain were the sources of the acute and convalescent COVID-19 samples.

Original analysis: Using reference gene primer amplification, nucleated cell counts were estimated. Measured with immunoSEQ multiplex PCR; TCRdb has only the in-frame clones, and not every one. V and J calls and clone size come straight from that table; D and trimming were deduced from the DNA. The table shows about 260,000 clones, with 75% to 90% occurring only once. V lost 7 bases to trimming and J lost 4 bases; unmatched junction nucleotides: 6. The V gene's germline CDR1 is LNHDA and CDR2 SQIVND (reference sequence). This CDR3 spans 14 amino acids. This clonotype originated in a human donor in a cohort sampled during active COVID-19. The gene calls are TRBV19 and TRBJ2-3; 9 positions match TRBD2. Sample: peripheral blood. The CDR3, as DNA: TGTGCCAGTAACGCGGGGGGGCAGCCAGATACGCAGTATTTT. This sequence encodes CASNAGGQPDTQYF.